A single sample gave rise to the 11 T cell receptor beta chains below, sequenced in a study of shared clonotypes between healthy human individuals. Sequencing was performed with immunoSEQ multiplex PCR; in TCRdb, only in-frame clones are kept and a portion is missing. This table holds over a million clones, 60% to 80% found once. The sequencing input was memory CD4+ T cells sorted from blood. Regarding subset: CD45RA-negative fraction. The receptors come from a man younger than 30 in good health.

This rearrangement joins TRBV18 to TRBJ1-2, with D uncertain. From germline, CDR1 is KGHSH and CDR2 LQKENI. The CDR3 runs to 15 residues. Trimming stripped 3 bases from V and 4 bases from J, with 15 bases between. The CDR3 DNA reads as TGTGCCAGCTCACCCCTGGGTCCAAGAAGCTATGGCTACACCTTC. Translated, it gives CASSPLGPRSYGYTF.

V is TRBV4-2 and J is TRBJ2-7; TRBD1 matches 9 bases. The CDR3 is made up of 15 amino acids. Germline CDR1 and CDR2: LGHNA and YNFKEQ. Losses at the gene ends were 1 base for V and 0 bases for J; bases not matched to a gene: 1. This CDR3 reads CASSQVDRGSYEQYF. CDR3 in DNA: TGTGCCAGCAGCCAAGTGGACAGGGGCTCCTACGAGCAGTACTTC.

This clone was observed once. The rearrangement uses TRBV7-3 and TRBJ2-3; D is unclear. Germline V gene data show CDR1 as SGHTA and CDR2 as FQGTGA. The germline V and J ends were trimmed by 5 bases and 2 bases, with 5 bases remaining between them. The CDR3 runs 12 residues. Written as DNA, the CDR3 is TGTGCCAGCAGCATGTACACAGATACGCAGTATTTT. Translation gives CASSMYTDTQYF.

The V call is TRBV5-1, the J call TRBJ2-1, with no clear D. CDR3 length: 14 amino acids. The V and J ends lost 2 bases and 6 bases respectively, with 12 bases between them. Germline V CDR1 and CDR2: SGHRS, YFSETQ. The CDR3 protein is CASSFSGLLNEQFF. The CDR3, as DNA: TGCGCCAGCAGCTTCTCGGGCTTGCTCAATGAGCAGTTCTTC.

The CDR3 nucleotides read TGTGCCACCAGCAGAGAGGGCCGGGGGGGCACAGATACGCAGTATTTT. It codes for CATSREGRGGTDTQYF. The V and J genes are TRBV15 and TRBJ2-3, with TRBD2 matching 7 bases. Germline trimming cut 0 bases from V and 1 base from J; bases unmatched to any gene: 4. Looked up from germline, CDR1 is LNHNV and CDR2 is YYDKDF (reference sequence). This CDR3 contains 16 residues.

V gene TRBV10-3 combines with J gene TRBJ1-6; D unresolved. The ends were cut back, 2 bases at V and 9 bases at J, with 14 bases in the middle. The CDR3 covers 15 residues. From germline, CDR1 is ENHRY and CDR2 SYGVKD. CDR3 sequence: CAISESNPGISPLHF. The CDR3 region has the DNA TGTGCCATCAGTGAGAGTAACCCGGGCATTTCACCCCTCCACTTT.

The chain joins TRBV18 to TRBJ2-1, with TRBD2 identical over 10 bases. V shed 4 bases, J shed 7 bases, and the junction held 10 bases outside the gene matches. The CDR3 totals 16 residues. The V gene's germline CDR1 is KGHSH and CDR2 LQKENI. CDR3 nucleotide sequence: TGTGCCAGCTCACGGCCTAGCGGGAGTTGGAGTAATGAGCAGTTCTTC. This encodes CASSRPSGSWSNEQFF.

The CDR3 sequence is CASSRQGAMGEQYF. In DNA form, the CDR3 reads TGTGCCAGCAGCCGACAGGGGGCCATGGGCGAGCAGTACTTC. The chain links TRBV7-9 to TRBJ2-7; 10 bases map to TRBD1. This CDR3 spans 14 amino acids. Germline V gene data show CDR1 as SEHNR and CDR2 as FQNEAQ (reference sequence). With V trimmed by 5 bases and J by 6 bases, 7 bases remained unmatched.

This clone was observed a single time. The chain links TRBV18 to TRBJ2-7; no clear D gene. The CDR3 runs to 16 residues. Germline V gene sequence: CDR1 KGHSH, CDR2 LQKENI. V was pared by 5 bases and J by 6 bases, with 23 bases between. This CDR3 reads CASSWSQDGEGGEQYF. The CDR3 nucleotides read TGTGCCAGCTCATGGTCTCAGGACGGCGAAGGTGGCGAGCAGTACTTC.

Regarding this clone: The same CDR3 arises from other DNA sequences in this sample as well. The chain links TRBV5-1 to TRBJ1-1; D remains ambiguous. The CDR3 length is 12 residues. The germline gives CDR1 SGHRS, CDR2 YFSETQ. V shed 4 bases and J shed 3 bases, with 7 bases lying between them. DNA for the CDR3: TGCGCCAGCAGCCGGTACGACACTGAAGCTTTCTTT. Its protein product is CASSRYDTEAFF.

This sequence joins TRBV30 and TRBJ2-7; D is undetermined. Per germline, CDR1 GTSNPN and CDR2 SVGIG (reference sequence). The CDR3 is 12 amino acids. Trimming pared 2 bases from V and 5 bases from J, leaving 10 bases between. The CDR3: CAWSLLGNEQYF. The CDR3, as DNA: TGTGCCTGGAGTCTCCTGGGGAACGAGCAGTACTTC.